Listed below are T cell receptor beta chains from one sample, sequenced in a study of T-cell reconstitution after alpha-beta-depleted transplantation in children. TCRdb analysed the PCR reads with MiXCR anew, one entry per CDR3 protein. The sample lists 330,000 or so distinct CDR3 sequences, 10% occurring once. This specimen was PBMCs from the stem cell graft donor, taken from the stem cell graft. The receptors come from a human donor who donated a stem cell graft to a child with acute lymphoblastic leukemia. Each CDR3 is given with its conserved first and last residue. D genes are given only for firm matches. Expanded clones are given a class, and other clones once, few, many or no size at all.

TRBJ2-7	many	TRBV20-1	TRBD1	14	TGCAGTGCGAGTGGGGGACAGGCCCCCTACGAGCAGTACTTC	CSASGGQAPYEQYF
TRBJ2-3	NA	TRBV12-3/TRBV12-4	NA	16	TGTGCCAGCAGTCCTCTCGCGTCAACTAGCACAGATACGCAGTATTTT	CASSPLASTSTDTQYF
TRBJ2-5	few	TRBV29-1	NA	13	TGCAGCGTCGGAACAGGGTCTCGAGAGACCCAGTACTTC	CSVGTGSRETQYF
TRBJ2-4	few	TRBV5-1	TRBD1	16	TGCGCCAGCAGCTTGGGCCCCGGGACAGACCTAAACATTCAGTACTTC	CASSLGPGTDLNIQYF
TRBJ2-3	NA	TRBV15	NA	15	TGTGCCACCAGCAGCCTTTCAACTAGCACAGATACGCAGTATTTT	CATSSLSTSTDTQYF
TRBJ2-1	NA	TRBV4-3	TRBD2	16	TGCGCCAGCAGCCAAGATACAGCGGGGACCTACAATGAGCAGTTCTTC	CASSQDTAGTYNEQFF
TRBJ2-1	few	TRBV7-2	NA	14	TGTGCCAGCAGCTCACCCATGGCGTCGAGGGAGCAGTTCTTC	CASSSPMASREQFF
TRBJ2-7	many	TRBV27	NA	13	TGTGCCAGCAGTTTTATGAGCTCCTACGAGCAGTACTTC	CASSFMSSYEQYF
TRBJ2-3	NA	TRBV7-3	NA	16	TGTGCCAGCAGCCCAATCCCCACTAGTAGCACAGATACGCAGTATTTT	CASSPIPTSSTDTQYF
TRBJ2-7	few	TRBV6-2/TRBV6-3	NA	16	TGTGCCAGCAGCCGTGTCTCCTGGACAGCCGACTACGAGCAGTACTTC	CASSRVSWTADYEQYF
TRBJ2-3	many	TRBV29-1	NA	14	TGCAGCGTTGCCGCCAGGGGCCCCACAGATACGCAGTATTTT	CSVAARGPTDTQYF
TRBJ2-7	NA	TRBV4-3	NA	15	TGCGCCAGCAGCCAAGGATGGGACCACACCTACGAGCAGTACTTC	CASSQGWDHTYEQYF
TRBJ1-1	many	TRBV4-1	NA	13	TGCGCCAGCAGCCAACAGGGGAAGGTTGAAGCTTTCTTT	CASSQQGKVEAFF
TRBJ2-2	NA	TRBV5-1	TRBD1	16	TGCGCCAGCAGCTTGGGACAGGGTATGCACACCGGGGAGCTGTTTTTT	CASSLGQGMHTGELFF
TRBJ1-2	NA	TRBV20-1	NA	10	TGCAGTGCTAGAAACTATGGCTACACCTTC	CSARNYGYTF
TRBJ2-3	once	TRBV30	NA	14	TGTGCCTGGAGTGTACGCGTAATCCCAGATACGCAGTATTTT	CAWSVRVIPDTQYF
TRBJ1-6	few	TRBV6-5	NA	15	TGTGCCAGCACTTGGGGCGCGAGGTATAATTCACCCCTCCACTTT	CASTWGARYNSPLHF
TRBJ2-7	NA	TRBV4-1	TRBD2	17	TGCGCCAGCAGCCAAGAGGGACTAGCGGGAGTGCAGTACGAGCAGTACTTC	CASSQEGLAGVQYEQYF
TRBJ2-1	NA	TRBV24-1	NA	15	TGTGCCACCAGTGATCGGCACATGTTTGACAATGAGCAGTTCTTC	CATSDRHMFDNEQFF
TRBJ2-2	NA	TRBV5-1	NA	14	TGCGCCAGCAGCTTTGAAGGGGGACCCGGGGAGCTGTTTTTT	CASSFEGGPGELFF